A selection of T cell receptor beta chains follows, all from one sample in a study of T cell clonotyping in hematopoietic cell transplantation. Libraries were prepared by immunoSEQ multiplex PCR; TCRdb keeps only in-frame clonotypes and omits some of them. The sample carries tens of thousands of clones, about 85% recorded once. The source material was peripheral blood mononuclear cells, sampled before stem cell transplant. These receptors were obtained from a man aged 55 to 70 with acute myeloid leukemia. Some clones in this sample may be carry-over from other donors' samples. CDR3s include the opening cysteine and the closing phenylalanine or tryptophan. D genes are given only for firm matches. Rows give clone size only sometimes, using once, few, many, or a class for an expanded clone.

d_call | j_call | v_call | clone_size | cdr3_aa | cdr3_nt
NA | TRBJ2-5 | TRBV29-1 | NA | CSVLHRDTQETQYF | TGCAGCGTTCTTCACCGGGACACCCAAGAGACCCAGTACTTC
TRBD1 | TRBJ1-5 | TRBV6-1 | NA | CASSIKTGESQPQHF | TGTGCCAGCAGCATTAAGACAGGGGAAAGTCAGCCCCAGCATTTT
NA | TRBJ1-2 | TRBV28 | NA | CASVAREFSGYTF | TGTGCCAGCGTGGCCAGGGAGTTCTCTGGCTACACCTTC
TRBD1 | TRBJ1-4 | TRBV6-1 | NA | CASSAPRDRNNEKLFF | TGTGCCAGCAGTGCCCCTCGGGACAGAAATAATGAAAAACTGTTTTTT
NA | TRBJ1-5 | TRBV7-2 | NA | CASSLVSVNQPQHF | TGTGCCAGCAGCTTAGTGTCAGTCAATCAGCCCCAGCATTTT
NA | TRBJ1-5 | TRBV4-3 | NA | CASSQNRDGGQPQHF | TGCGCCAGCAGCCAAAACAGGGATGGGGGGCAGCCCCAGCATTTT
NA | TRBJ2-3 | TRBV19 | NA | CASSLRPLVPDTQYF | TGTGCCAGTAGTTTAAGACCCCTGGTCCCAGATACGCAGTATTTT
TRBD1 | TRBJ2-1 | TRBV7-6 | NA | CASSLGTGGAYNEQFF | TGTGCCAGCAGCTTAGGAACAGGGGGCGCCTACAATGAGCAGTTCTTC
NA | TRBJ1-2 | TRBV5-1 | NA | CASSRTRGDDYGYTF | TGCGCCAGCAGCAGAACACGGGGCGACGACTATGGCTACACCTTC
TRBD1 | TRBJ1-2 | TRBV9 | NA | CASSAQGGAGYGYTF | TGTGCCAGCAGCGCACAAGGGGGCGCGGGCTATGGCTACACCTTC
NA | TRBJ1-1 | TRBV9 | once | CASSAHPYTEAFF | TGTGCCAGCAGCGCCCATCCATACACTGAAGCTTTCTTT
TRBD2 | TRBJ2-3 | TRBV5-1 | NA | CASSFFLTSGGTDTQYF | TGCGCCAGCAGCTTCTTCCTGACTAGCGGGGGGACAGATACGCAGTATTTT
NA | TRBJ1-2 | TRBV19 | NA | CASQGRNYGYTF | TGTGCCAGCCAGGGGCGTAACTATGGCTACACCTTC
NA | TRBJ1-5 | TRBV7-8 | NA | CASQLRAYSNQPQHF | TGTGCCAGCCAGCTCAGGGCGTACAGCAATCAGCCCCAGCATTTT
NA | TRBJ1-4 | TRBV5-6 | NA | CASSDRQFATNEKLFF | TGTGCCAGCAGCGACCGACAGTTTGCAACTAATGAAAAACTGTTTTTT
NA | TRBJ1-1 | TRBV30 | NA | CAWSVPPRDTEAFF | TGTGCCTGGAGTGTACCCCCAAGAGACACTGAAGCTTTCTTT
NA | TRBJ1-5 | TRBV7-9 | NA | CASSPAVDQPQHF | TGTGCCAGCAGCCCCGCGGTCGACCAGCCCCAGCATTTT
NA | TRBJ2-1 | TRBV6-1 | NA | CALLMLGNNEQFF | TGTGCCCTTCTAATGTTGGGGAACAATGAGCAGTTCTTC
NA | TRBJ1-3 | TRBV6-5 | few | CASSYSQGPGNTIYF | TGTGCCAGCAGTTACTCGCAGGGCCCTGGAAACACCATATATTTT
NA | TRBJ1-2 | TRBV20-1 | NA | CSAKTGYGYTF | TGCAGTGCGAAGACAGGCTATGGCTACACCTTC
TRBD2 | TRBJ2-3 | TRBV11-3 | NA | CASSSSGGVTDTQYF | TGTGCCAGCAGCTCTAGCGGGGGGGTCACAGATACGCAGTATTTT
NA | TRBJ1-4 | TRBV9 | NA | CASSPRGFTNEKLFF | TGTGCCAGCAGCCCCCGTGGGTTCACTAATGAAAAACTGTTTTTT
NA | TRBJ2-1 | TRBV19 | NA | CASSMDGSYNEQFF | TGTGCCAGTAGTATGGACGGCTCCTACAATGAGCAGTTCTTC
NA | TRBJ1-2 | TRBV5-5 | NA | CASSLGSGYTF | TGTGCCAGCAGCTTGGGTTCCGGCTACACCTTC
TRBD1 | TRBJ2-5 | TRBV2 | NA | CASRRQGVQETQYF | TGTGCCAGCAGAAGACAGGGGGTCCAAGAGACCCAGTACTTC
TRBD2 | TRBJ2-3 | TRBV19 | NA | CASTTGSGGAADTQYF | TGTGCCAGTACCACCGGTAGCGGGGGGGCTGCAGATACGCAGTATTTT